The sequence of this TCR beta chain was determined in a study of T cell responses to AZD1222 COVID-19 vaccine. TCRdb's copy holds only in-frame clones and misses some; the assay was immunoSEQ multiplex PCR. The table has about 140,000 clones, more than 80% seen once. This material consisted of peripheral blood, taken on day 0 of MenACWY control vaccination. The clonotype comes from an adult in good health.

This chain's CDR3 is CASTGASGNTIYF. The DNA of the CDR3 is TGTGCCAGCACGGGGGCTTCTGGAAACACCATATATTTT. This sequence joins TRBV21-1 and TRBJ1-3. TRBV21-1 is recorded as a pseudogene. There are 13 residues in the CDR3.